This T cell receptor (beta chain) is drawn from a study of blood T cell repertoires in COVID-19 (TCRdb year 2020). Background on the whole study: Collaborator samples came from the United States, Italy and Spain and covered acute and convalescent phases of COVID-19. The material from the prospective study consisted of cDNA or gDNA derived from T cells, B-cell-depleted T cells, or PBMCs. Deeply sampled blood TCRbeta repertoires from subjects exposed to, actively infected with, or recovered from COVID-19 were included in the dataset. The repertoires were released in a freely available public database intended as a resource for research on the immune response to SARS-CoV-2. The samples were drawn from the first 160 participants of the ongoing ImmuneRACE study and from 1,254 subjects provided by 6 global collaborators. The sample metadata nearly always contained a de-identified subject ID, COVID-19 status, age in years and sex. Where available, HLA class I and class II types were obtained from metadata supplied by the sample provider rather than from assay-based typing.

Trimming removed 4 bases from V and 0 bases from J, leaving 7 bases between the germline ends. From its cysteine to its phenylalanine, the CDR3 spans 12 amino acids. The kept DNA is CDR3 alone, 36 bases in frame from the first base. The germline V gene supplies CDR1 SQVTM and CDR2 ANQGSEA. TCRbeta CDR3 regions were amplified from genomic DNA by means of the immunoSEQ Assay, a bias-controlled multiplex PCR. Turning to the authors' computational methods: Within the assay, amplification of reference gene primers was used to estimate how many nucleated cells each sample contained. To quantify the absolute abundance of each unique TCRbeta CDR3 rearrangement, sequence reads were collapsed and filtered. For each sample, productive Simpson clonality was calculated by taking the square root of Simpson's diversity index across productive rearrangements. What TCRdb holds here is the immuneACCESS table cut down to in-frame rearrangements. Part of the clones is not present; checked against another copy, under half of the missing clones reflect an unresolved V gene, and the others are unexplained. The DNA was the basis for D and trimming; V, J and clone size are from that table. This sample gives under 450,000 clones in total; approximately 90% of them show up just once. The ten largest clones take up approximately 1.5% of the sample.

Points on this clone: The antigen this receptor binds is unknown. Qualities for individual bases were not recorded, and no much larger clone is one base off.

At one collaborating source in Seattle, patients were enrolled during active infection and were followed longitudinally through the course of disease. The collaborating institutions used their own protocols to collect whole blood in K2EDTA tubes. For TCRbeta analysis, collaborators shipped samples in one of three forms: frozen whole blood, isolated PBMCs, or DNA extracted from either of those sample types. Results and caveats for the whole study, not just this receptor: Clinical and demographic metadata were provided uncurated, with the amount varying by source and participant.

This sequence uses TRBV29-1 and TRBJ2-7; the D gene remains uncertain. The clonotype originates from a woman between 40 and 50 years old with COVID-19, enrolled during active disease. The sequencing input was peripheral blood. The bases are TGCAGCGTTGGCATTAGCTCCTACGAGCAGTACTTC. Translated, this is CSVGISSYEQYF.